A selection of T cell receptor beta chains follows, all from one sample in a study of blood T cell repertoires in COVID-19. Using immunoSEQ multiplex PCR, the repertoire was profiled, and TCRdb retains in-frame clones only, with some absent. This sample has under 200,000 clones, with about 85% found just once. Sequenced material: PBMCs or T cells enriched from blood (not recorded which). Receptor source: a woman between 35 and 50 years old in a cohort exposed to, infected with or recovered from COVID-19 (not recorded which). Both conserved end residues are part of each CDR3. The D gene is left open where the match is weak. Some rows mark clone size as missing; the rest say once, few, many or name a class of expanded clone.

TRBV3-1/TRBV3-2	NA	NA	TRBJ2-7	CASSPSGSNYEQYF	TGTGCCAGCAGCCCGAGCGGATCCAACTACGAGCAGTACTTC
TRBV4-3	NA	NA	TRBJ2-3	CASSQAIGSRTDTQYF	TGCGCCAGCAGCCAAGCAATCGGGAGTAGAACAGATACGCAGTATTTT
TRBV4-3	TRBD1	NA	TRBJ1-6	CASSQDHRGLSPLHF	TGCGCCAGCAGCCAAGACCACAGGGGGTTGTCACCCCTCCACTTT
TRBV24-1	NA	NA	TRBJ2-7	CATSEGTTASYEQYF	TGTGCCACCAGTGAGGGGACAACTGCCTCCTACGAGCAGTACTTC
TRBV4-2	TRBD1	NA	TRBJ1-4	CASSQDPAASTGWEKLFF	TGTGCCAGCAGCCAAGATCCCGCCGCCTCGACAGGGTGGGAAAAACTGTTTTTT
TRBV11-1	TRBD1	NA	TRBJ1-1	CASSLVGTGITEAFF	TGTGCCAGCAGCTTAGTTGGGACAGGGATAACTGAAGCTTTCTTT
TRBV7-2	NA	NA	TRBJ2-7	CASSPLGGWYEQYF	TGTGCCAGCAGCCCTCTGGGGGGTTGGTACGAGCAGTACTTC
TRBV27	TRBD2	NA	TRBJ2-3	CASSSTSGGAGTQYF	TGTGCCAGCAGTTCCACTAGCGGGGGGGCAGGTACGCAGTATTTT
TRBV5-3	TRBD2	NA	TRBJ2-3	CARSGGLAGLGTQYF	TGTGCCAGAAGCGGGGGACTAGCGGGGTTGGGTACGCAGTATTTT
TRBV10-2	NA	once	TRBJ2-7	CASKSGGEQYF	TGCGCCAGCAAATCAGGGGGGGAGCAGTACTTC
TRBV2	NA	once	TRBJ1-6	CASSAGQWRYSPLHF	TGTGCCAGCAGTGCCGGACAGTGGCGATACTCACCCCTCCACTTT
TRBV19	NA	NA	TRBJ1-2	CASSPTAAGYTF	TGTGCCAGTAGTCCAACGGCGGCTGGCTACACCTTC
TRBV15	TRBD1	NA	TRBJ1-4	CATSRDRGQGTAKLFF	TGTGCCACCAGCAGAGATCGAGGACAGGGGACGGCAAAACTGTTTTTT
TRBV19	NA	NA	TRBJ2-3	CASGHDTQYF	TGTGCCAGTGGCCACGATACGCAGTATTTT
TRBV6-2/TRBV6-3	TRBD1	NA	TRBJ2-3	CASSYPDRGTGTQYF	TGTGCCAGCAGTTACCCCGACAGGGGTACCGGTACGCAGTATTTT
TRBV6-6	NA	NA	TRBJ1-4	CASSSRRTDEKLFF	TGTGCCAGCAGTAGTCGCCGGACAGATGAAAAACTGTTTTTT
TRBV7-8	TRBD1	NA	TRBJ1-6	CASSWWDRGNSPLHF	TGTGCCAGCAGCTGGTGGGACAGGGGAAATTCACCCCTCCACTTT
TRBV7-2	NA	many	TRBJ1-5	CASSLGSPPRAQHF	TGTGCCAGCAGCTTAGGTTCTCCCCCCCGGGCCCAGCATTTT
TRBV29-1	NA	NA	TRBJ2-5	CSAAEATQETQYF	TGCAGCGCCGCCGAGGCTACCCAAGAGACCCAGTACTTC
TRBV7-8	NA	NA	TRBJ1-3	CASSNGQGIGNTIYF	TGTGCCAGCAGCAACGGCCAGGGTATAGGAAACACCATATATTTT
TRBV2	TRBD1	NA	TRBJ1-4	CASSDGTGYEKLFF	TGTGCCAGCAGTGATGGGACAGGATATGAAAAACTGTTTTTT
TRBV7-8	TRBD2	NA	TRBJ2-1	CASSAGTSHNEQFF	TGTGCCAGCAGCGCTGGGACTAGCCACAATGAGCAGTTCTTC
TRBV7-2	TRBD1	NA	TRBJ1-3	CASSLVGTGAISGNTIYF	TGTGCCAGCAGCTTAGTTGGGACAGGGGCTATCTCTGGAAACACCATATATTTT
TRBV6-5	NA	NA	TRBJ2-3	CASRRGWATDTQYF	TGTGCCAGCAGGCGGGGCTGGGCCACAGATACGCAGTATTTT
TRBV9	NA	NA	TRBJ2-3	CASSVAGSTTDTQYF	TGTGCCAGCAGCGTAGCCGGGAGTACGACAGATACGCAGTATTTT
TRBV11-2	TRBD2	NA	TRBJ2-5	CASSLSGGPLQETQYF	TGTGCCAGCAGCTTAAGCGGGGGGCCCCTACAAGAGACCCAGTACTTC
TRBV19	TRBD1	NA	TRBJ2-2	CASSIGGQGGSGELFF	TGTGCCAGTAGTATAGGGGGACAGGGAGGATCCGGGGAGCTGTTTTTT
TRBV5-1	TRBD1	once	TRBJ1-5	CASSPGQGGNQPQHF	TGCGCCAGCAGCCCAGGACAGGGGGGCAATCAGCCCCAGCATTTT
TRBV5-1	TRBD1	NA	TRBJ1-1	CASSLGQGAQAFF	TGCGCCAGCAGCTTGGGACAGGGGGCACAAGCTTTCTTT